This T cell receptor (beta chain) originates from a study of kidney transplant recipient with SARS-CoV-2 infection. From the reads, TCRdb called clonotypes with MiXCR, one entry per CDR3 protein. The sample includes roughly 250,000 distinct CDR3 sequences, 29% of them seen just once. This clonotype came up many times. This TCR was recovered from a young adult male patient who had COVID-19 and was a kidney transplant recipient. A subset of T cells may come from the graft donor. The sequencing used a blood sample, collected at baseline and on roughly day 110 from a kidney transplant recipient.

The CDR3 DNA reads as TGTGCCAGCAGCCCGACGGGACACCACGGCGGGGAGCTGTTTTTT. Its protein is CASSPTGHHGGELFF. The rearrangement links TRBV5-4 to TRBJ2-2; D is possibly TRBD1 (6 bases). The V and J ends lost 4 bases and 7 bases respectively, with 17 bases between them. CDR3 size: 15 residues. Germline loops: CDR1 SGHNT, CDR2 YYREEE (reference sequence).